This entry features one T cell receptor beta chain sequence. Its antigen is as yet unknown. The source of the sample is a study of cytomegalovirus exposure and HLA in healthy donors. Broader study findings: Analysis performed later found roughly 18,000 TCR beta sequences associated with HLA alleles at 0.05 false discovery rate. Later, TCR association rates were found to vary by HLA locus, highest for DRB1 and lowest for HLA-C. Being productive about 90% or about 30% of the time was typical of most TCR beta V segments in an earlier analysis. A further, later analysis showed that HLA-associated TCR beta chains (compared with equally common others) were more clonally expanded.

The study ran its PCR with 60 Vbeta and 13 Jbeta primers. The repertoire was sequenced with immunoSEQ multiplex PCR; TCRdb's copy has only in-frame clones and lacks some. Seen here are just over 60,000 clones, approximately 89% observed once, and the top ten hold about 1.5%. CDR1 SGDLS and CDR2 YYNGEE come from the germline V gene. V lost 4 bases to trimming and J lost 5 bases; unmatched junction nucleotides: 9. The length of the CDR3 is 15 residues. This TCR came from a man between 18 and 29 years old in good health and CMV-seronegative. The material sequenced was PBMCs. The V call is TRBV9, the J call TRBJ1-1; 9 bases line up with TRBD1. The CDR3 nucleotides are TGTGCCAGCAGCACTATACAGGGGGCGGGAACTGAAGCTTTCTTT. Encoded protein: CASSTIQGAGTEAFF.